Below, 13 T cell receptor beta chains from the same sample are listed, as sequenced in a study of T cells in Graves' hyperthyroidism and ophthalmopathy. Using RNA transcripts as the source, TCR beta CDR3 regions were amplified. Carried out on the TCR CDR3, a first-round RT-PCR used the HTBI primer set. One entry per CDR3 protein results from TCRdb running MiXCR on the multiplex PCR reads. Seen here are hundreds of thousands of distinct CDR3 sequences, 46% observed once, and the top ten hold about 8.2%. The material sequenced was peripheral blood or thyroid tissue (not recorded which). The receptors were sampled from a woman aged 18-35 years with Graves' hyperthyroidism.

The genes are TRBV11-2 and TRBJ2-5, with D maybe TRBD2 (5 bases). The J call may be mistaken, given a closer DNA end match to TRBJ2-7. Germline CDR1 SGHAT, CDR2 FQNNGV. The CDR3 runs 11 residues. CDR3 bases: TGTGCCAGCAGCCGGAGGAACGAGCAGTACTTC. Encoded protein: CASSRRNEQYF.

This clonotype appeared many times. The junction differs from germline at one of its ends, possibly a read error. The rearrangement uses TRBV24-1 and TRBJ2-5, with TRBD1 matching over 11 bases. The CDR3 loop spans 17 amino acids. Germline V gives CDR1 KGHDR, CDR2 SFDVKD. CDR3: CATSNLGTGGRRETQYF. CDR3 nucleotides: TGTGCCACCAGTAATTTAGGGACAGGGGGGAGACGGGAGACCCAGTACTTC.

V is TRBV24-1 and J is TRBJ2-2, with 8 bases aligning to TRBD1. CDR3 length equals 14 residues. The J segment lost 0 bases and the V segment lost 7 bases, leaving 0 bases of the junction unmatched. The germline gives CDR1 KGHDR, CDR2 SFDVKD. CDR3 coding DNA: TGTGCCACCAGGGACAGGGCGAACACCGGGGAGCTGTTTTTT. Its protein product is CATRDRANTGELFF.

Regarding this clonotype: One base away lies a much larger clone, so this may be a sequencing read error. The V and J genes are TRBV29-1 and TRBJ1-5; D not resolved. This CDR3 is built from 13 residues. The germline CDR1 and CDR2 sequences are SQVTM and ANQGSEA. CDR3 in amino acids: CSVDAGNGQSQHF. The DNA for the CDR3 is TGCAGCGTTGACGCCGGGAATGGTCAGTCCCAGCATTTT.

The chain links TRBV10-3 to TRBJ2-7; D is perhaps TRBD1 or TRBD2 (5 bases each). The germline V gene has CDR1 ENHRY and CDR2 SYGVKD. The CDR3 contains 14 residues. The V end lost 4 bases, the J end lost 7 bases, and 17 bases lay between the germline ends. The CDR3 DNA reads TGTGCCATCAGTGGCTCGGACACCAGAGGGGAGCAGTACTTC. Its translation: CAISGSDTRGEQYF.

This clonotype has just a few counts. The chain carries TRBV29-1 and TRBJ1-4, with 8 nucleotides matching TRBD1. Germline V lookup: CDR1 SQVTM, CDR2 ANQGSEA. The V and J ends lost 1 base and 10 bases, in that order; junction bases with no gene match: 5. The CDR3 consists of 13 residues. The CDR3 nucleotides read TGCAGCGTTGAAGTACAGGGGGAGAGAAAACTGTTTTTT. Translated: CSVEVQGERKLFF.

This clonotype was detected ten times or more. The rearrangement links TRBV25-1 to TRBJ1-4; the D gene is possibly TRBD1 (6 bases). Deletions cut 3 bases from V and 3 bases from J, with 11 bases between. Per germline, CDR1 MGHDK and CDR2 SYGVNS. The CDR3 sequence is 15 residues long. CDR3 protein: CASSDPGEANEKLFF. CDR3 nucleotides: TGTGCCAGCAGTGATCCAGGGGAAGCTAATGAAAAACTGTTTTTT.

The chain has TRBV7-8 and TRBJ1-6, with unresolved D. Deletions cut 0 bases from V and 10 bases from J, with 10 bases between. Looked up from germline, CDR1 is SGHVS and CDR2 is FQNEAQ. The CDR3 runs 14 residues. CDR3 nucleotide sequence: TGTGCCAGCAGCTTAGCCCGGGGTACCTCACCCCTCCACTTT. Its translation: CASSLARGTSPLHF.

This clonotype was picked up many times. The J gene is TRBJ1-1, the V gene TRBV7-8; the D is unclear. V was trimmed by 5 bases and J by 0 bases, leaving 10 bases between them. The CDR3 consists of 14 residues. Germline V gene lookup returns CDR1 SGHVS and CDR2 FQNEAQ. This chain's CDR3 is CASSTRRMNTEAFF. The DNA for the CDR3 is TGTGCCAGCAGCACAAGACGGATGAACACTGAAGCTTTCTTT. Full variable domain (outside the CDR3, taken from reference TRBV7-8 and TRBJ1-1): GAGVSQSPRYKVAKRGQDVALRCDPISGHVSLFWYQQALGQGPEFLTYFQNEAQLDKSGLPSDRFFAERPEGSVSTLKIQRTQQEDSAVYLCASSTRRMNTEAFFGQGTRLTVV.

This chain joins TRBV19 and TRBJ1-5; D is ambiguous. CDR3 length: 15 amino acids. V was trimmed by 7 bases and J by 0 bases, leaving 13 bases between them. The germline CDR1 and CDR2 sequences are LNHDA and SQIVND (reference sequence). The CDR3 DNA sequence: TGTGCCAGTACCCCGGAGGGTAATAGCAATCAGCCCCAGCATTTT. This encodes CASTPEGNSNQPQHF.

The V call is TRBV7-9, the J call TRBJ2-7, with a possible D match to TRBD2 (5 bases). Germline CDR1 SEHNR, CDR2 FQNEAQ (reference sequence). V lost 6 bases and J 3 bases, leaving 12 bases between the germline ends. The CDR3 runs to 13 residues. The CDR3 loop reads CASRSEGYYEQYF. DNA for the CDR3: TGTGCCAGCAGGTCCGAGGGTTACTACGAGCAGTACTTC.

This clonotype occurred once. The J gene is TRBJ1-1, the V gene TRBV29-1; TRBD1 aligns across 11 bases. The CDR3 extends over 14 amino acids. V shed 4 bases and J 5 bases; nucleotides not matched to a gene: 6. The germline gives CDR1 SQVTM, CDR2 ANQGSEA. CDR3 amino acids: CSVGTGGGGTEAFF. Here the CDR3 DNA reads TGCAGCGTTGGGACAGGGGGCGGTGGGACTGAAGCTTTCTTT.

The J gene is TRBJ1-2, the V gene TRBV10-3; perhaps TRBD1 as D (5 bases). The germline V and J ends were trimmed by 6 bases and 8 bases, with 16 bases remaining between them. In germline, CDR1 is ENHRY, CDR2 SYGVKD. CDR3 length equals 13 residues. The CDR3 DNA reads TGTGCCATCAGCCCCCAGGGTAGGGAGGGCTACACCTTC. Amino acids: CAISPQGREGYTF.